This TCR beta chain derives from a study of shared clonotypes between healthy human individuals (dated by TCRdb to 2020 to 2022). Describing the broader study: The cohort comprised a couple of women and a few men aged 18 to 49 years. For each donor, CD4 naive and CD4 memory were each given three plates, CD8 naive was given two plates, and CD8 memory was given one plate. Blood TCR repertoires of four to six healthy adults were deeply sequenced to estimate repertoire size and the extent of clonotype sharing between individuals. To increase sequencing depth and limit assay-specific biases, different laboratories used diverse techniques to prepare libraries and sequence TCR repertoires. Between about 0.85 and 9.5 billion PBMCs per donor were obtained by leukapheresis. Broader findings and caveats from the paper: Across a few donors, 4.5% to 6.5% of naive CD4, roughly 3.8% of naive CD8, under 2.5% of memory CD4, and over 0.35% of memory CD8 clonotypes were shared. Incomplete sequencing was indicated by rarefaction of sorted-subset datasets, despite the large sequencing depth. The small number of donors limited the genetic and exposure-history diversity represented. Compared with non-shared clonotypes, the clonotypes found in all four sorted-subset donors had higher generation probabilities. Naive subsets generally had larger estimated clonotype richness than memory subsets. Pairwise subsampling indicated that sequencing depth was expected to affect the degree of clonotype sharing among donors. Sampling was restricted to blood, and TCR repertoires in tissues likely differ from the TCR repertoires found in blood.

Using the deep immunoSEQ assay, TCR CDR3 regions were amplified from genomic DNA by multiplex PCR. Extracted genomic DNA from each cell subset was distributed evenly across all wells of several immunoSEQ 96-well plates, and each plate was treated as a replicate. Each replicate PCR for sorted subsets received around 0.2 ug genomic DNA, equal to roughly 33,000 T cell genomes. Purified libraries were quantified with a Qubit 3.0 fluorometer, sized on a Bioanalyzer 2100, and re-quantified with the KAPA Library Quantification kit. Each immunoSEQ 96-well plate was sequenced on its own single-read 150-cycle Illumina NextSeq 550 flow cell. In the paper's pipeline: Because the immunoSEQ output included only junctional sequences and no quality scores, the filtering could not be the same as the filtering used for full-length reads. To assign V/J genes and CDR3, sequences were annotated against IMGT germline references using PyIR, a Python wrapper for IgBLAST v1.9. Reads were filtered out if the reads had weak V/J assignments (E-value above 1e-6), no CDR3, stop codons, out-of-frame junctions, or ambiguous translated residues. V3J clonotypes were defined as sequences sharing an identical inferred V gene, J gene, and CDR3 amino acid sequence. The percentage overlap between two repertoires was calculated by dividing the number of shared unique clonotypes by the size of the smaller repertoire. Repertoire richness was assessed with RTK rarefaction, the Chao1 estimator, and Recon v2.1 estimates of unobserved clonotypes. Generation probabilities were computed with OLGA for all TCRbeta clonotypes obtained by the gDNA method from four donors. The clones in this table, taken by TCRdb from immuneACCESS, are in-frame only. Not every clone is retained; where verified, under half of the shortfall comes from an unresolved V gene, and the cause of the rest is unknown. Clone size and the V and J calls come from that table; the DNA yielded D and trimming. The sample table records roughly 1,100,000 clones; about three quarters of these occur just once. Together, the top ten hold roughly 1.4% of the sample.

The donors were healthy, HIV-negative adults who had no recently reported acute infections or vaccinations. Every donor was a Caucasian adult residing in Nashville, Tennessee, USA. CD4+ T cells were enriched through magnetic negative selection, after which naive cells were positively selected on CD45RA and the remaining negative fraction served as the memory subset. Blood was collected by leukapheresis, and PBMCs were isolated by Ficoll-Histopaque density gradient centrifugation and then cryopreserved in liquid nitrogen vapor phase. Analytical flow cytometry was used to check the purity and quantity of each magnetically sorted T cell population. Genomic DNA was isolated from every sorted fraction and measured by UV absorbance on a Nanodrop 2000c. A word on this clone: Its antigen remains unidentified. No base quality values were provided; no much bigger clone lies one nucleotide off.

Sequencing was performed on memory CD4+ T cells sorted from blood. Interpreted using the paper, the cell subset or site label stands for: CD45RA-negative fraction. This clonotype originated in a man between 18 and 35 years old in good health.

The DNA reads as follows: TGTGCCACCAGCAGCCCCGGGACAGGGGAGAACGAGCAGTACTTC. It is translated as CATSSPGTGENEQYF. This chain joins TRBV15 to TRBJ2-7, and TRBD1 aligns with 10 junction nucleotides. The CDR3 spans 15 residues, from the cysteine through the phenylalanine. The sequence is cut down to CDR3 DNA, 45 bases in frame from base 1. CDR1 LNHNV and CDR2 YYDKDF are derived from the germline V gene (reference sequence). V is trimmed back by 3 bases and J by 5 bases, and the junction contains 7 bases that no gene match accounts for.